Listed here are 25 T cell receptor beta chains from one sample, sequenced in a study of T cells in Graves' hyperthyroidism and ophthalmopathy. Amplification of TCR beta CDR3 regions used RNA as the template. TCR CDR3 regions were first amplified by RT-PCR with HTBI primers. MiXCR was run by TCRdb on the multiplex PCR reads, yielding one entry per CDR3 protein. The sample consists of 550,000 to 800,000 distinct CDR3 sequences, about a sixth of them appearing once. The sample consisted of blood. All receptors come from a man aged 18 to 29 with Graves' hyperthyroidism.

This clonotype has more than one count but fewer than ten. The chain joins TRBV12-5 to TRBJ2-1, with D perhaps given as TRBD1 or TRBD2 (5 bases each). Trimming cost V 7 bases and J 5 bases, with 15 bases left between them. The CDR3 length is 14 residues. Germline loops: CDR1 LGHNT, CDR2 FRNRAP. The CDR3 DNA reads as TGTGCTAGTGTCGCCGGGGCCATGGACAATGAGCAGTTCTTC. Amino acids: CASVAGAMDNEQFF.

The CDR3 DNA reads TGTGCCAGCAGTTACCGGGAGACCACAGATACGCAGTATTTT. Protein sequence: CASSYRETTDTQYF. The chain is built from TRBV6-5 and TRBJ2-3, with D perhaps TRBD2 (6 bases). Germline V gives CDR1 MNHEY, CDR2 SVGAGI. CDR3 size: 14 residues. With 2 bases removed from V and 2 bases from J, the gap between germline ends came to 8 bases.

In this sample, this clonotype turned up a few times. V usage is TRBV20-1 and J usage is TRBJ1-1; TRBD1 is a possible D gene (5 bases). The germline V gene encodes CDR1 DFQATT and CDR2 SNEGSKA (reference sequence). V lost 0 bases to trimming and J lost 3 bases, with 14 bases between them. The CDR3 has 15 residues. As DNA, the CDR3 is TGCAGTGCTAGAGATGCGGCCGGGGACGACACTGAAGCTTTCTTT. Protein: CSARDAAGDDTEAFF.

This clonotype was counted many times. The chain combines TRBV5-1 with TRBJ2-7; 8 nucleotides line up with TRBD1. The germline CDR1 and CDR2 sequences are SGHRS and YFSETQ. The trim removed 2 bases at V and 3 bases at J, leaving 4 bases unmatched. The CDR3 contains 14 residues. CDR3 DNA: TGCGCCAGCAGCTTTGACAGGGGAAACTACGAGCAGTACTTC. It yields the protein CASSFDRGNYEQYF.

This clonotype has ten or more counts. CDR3 amino acids: CASSLVGSREAFF. CDR3 nucleotide sequence: TGTGCCAGCAGCTTGGTAGGAAGCCGTGAAGCTTTCTTT. The rearrangement links TRBV7-9 to TRBJ1-1; D is uncertain. There are 13 residues in the CDR3. Trimming took off 3 bases at V and 7 bases at J, with 12 bases between the two ends. The germline V gene encodes CDR1 SEHNR and CDR2 FQNEAQ (reference sequence).

V usage is TRBV9 and J usage is TRBJ2-1; 8 bases are shared with TRBD2. J lost 3 bases, V lost 0 bases, and 5 bases had no gene match. CDR3 length: 16 amino acids. Per the germline V gene, CDR1 is SGDLS and CDR2 is YYNGEE. The CDR3 sequence is CASSVGGSGVYNEQFF. CDR3 bases: TGTGCCAGCAGCGTAGGGGGTAGCGGGGTCTACAATGAGCAGTTCTTC.

The chain is built from TRBV5-1 and TRBJ2-3; D gene unclear. V was clipped by 4 bases and J by 4 bases, with 22 bases between them. Germline V gene data show CDR1 as SGHRS and CDR2 as YFSETQ. There are 17 residues in the CDR3. The CDR3 sequence: CASSPTKETEAPDTQYF. Here the CDR3 DNA reads TGCGCCAGCAGCCCAACCAAGGAGACCGAGGCCCCAGATACGCAGTATTTT.

This clonotype was detected many times. The CDR3 loop reads CASSRLGGEQFF. The CDR3 region has the DNA TGTGCCAGCAGTCGCCTCGGGGGTGAGCAGTTCTTC. The gene calls are TRBV11-2 and TRBJ2-1, with a tentative D call TRBD2 (6 bases). Trimming removed 6 bases at V and 9 bases at J, with 12 bases between. There are 12 residues in the CDR3. Germline V lookup: CDR1 SGHAT, CDR2 FQNNGV.

Ten or more counts support this clonotype. V is TRBV20-1 and J is TRBJ1-4, with D perhaps matching TRBD1 (5 bases). CDR1 and CDR2 from the germline V gene are DFQATT and SNEGSKA (reference sequence). Deletions cut 0 bases from V and 5 bases from J, with 13 bases between. The CDR3 is 15 amino acids. Here the CDR3 reads CSARDLWDGNEKLFF. DNA for the CDR3: TGCAGTGCTAGAGATCTGTGGGACGGGAATGAAAAACTGTTTTTT.

The chain employs TRBV9 and TRBJ2-1; TRBD2 agrees at 13 bases. The DNA end is more similar to TRBJ2-7, so the J call may be wrong. Germline CDR1 reads SGDLS; CDR2 reads YYNGEE. CDR3 size: 22 residues. The CDR3 spells CASSVGPGGVTSGRAGYNEQYF. CDR3 DNA: TGTGCCAGCAGCGTAGGTCCAGGGGGTGTTACTAGCGGGAGGGCCGGCTACAATGAGCAGTACTTC.

This clonotype was detected only a few times. The chain combines TRBV20-1 with TRBJ2-7; 16 bases line up with TRBD2. Trimming removed 6 bases from V and 4 bases from J; junction bases left unmatched: 6. Germline values: CDR1 DFQATT, CDR2 SNEGSKA (reference sequence). The CDR3 runs to 15 residues. CDR3 nucleotide sequence: TGCAGTGCCCCGGGACTAGCGGGAGGGCAGTACGAGCAGTACTTC. As protein: CSAPGLAGGQYEQYF.

This clonotype showed up many times. CDR3: CASSQGTGQETQYF. CDR3 nucleotides: TGTGCCAGCAGCCAAGGGACAGGTCAAGAGACCCAGTACTTC. The chain carries TRBV3-1 and TRBJ2-5; TRBD1 aligns across 7 bases. CDR1 is LGHDT and CDR2 is YNNKEL in the germline V gene (reference sequence). V dropped 1 base and J dropped 2; count of bases not matched to a gene: 1. The CDR3 covers 14 residues.

Only a few counts were recorded for this clonotype. The DNA for the CDR3 is TGCGCCAGCAGCTTGGCAGGGCTAGCGGTTCCCTACAATGAGCAGTTCTTC. It translates to CASSLAGLAVPYNEQFF. The V call is TRBV5-1, the J call TRBJ2-1; 7 bases match TRBD2. V lost 0 bases, J lost 2 bases, and 8 bases stayed unmatched. Germline-derived CDR1 and CDR2 are SGHRS and YFSETQ. The CDR3 covers 17 residues.

Remarks on this clonotype: A single base separates this from a much larger clone, so it may be a read error. This sequence joins TRBV19 and TRBJ1-1, with D possibly being TRBD1 (6 bases). The CDR3 covers 16 residues. In germline, CDR1 is LNHDA, CDR2 SQIVND (reference sequence). The CDR3 DNA is TGTGTCAGTAGTATTTCCGGTGGGGGCATGCACACTGAAGCTTTCTTT. Protein product: CVSSISGGGMHTEAFF.

The chain couples TRBV5-8 to TRBJ1-2, with D possibly matching TRBD1 (5 bases). The germline CDR1 and CDR2 sequences are SGHTS and YDEGEE. V lost 0 bases and J 2 bases, leaving 11 bases between the germline ends. The CDR3 has 15 residues. The CDR3 reads CASSLVGVANYGYTF. The DNA of the CDR3 is TGTGCCAGCAGCTTGGTGGGGGTGGCCAACTATGGCTACACCTTC.

In regard to this clonotype: A read error may produce the germline difference seen at one junction end. CDR3 sequence: CASSPGAGGHQPRHF. In DNA form, the CDR3 reads TGTGCCAGCTCACCAGGGGCCGGGGGGCATCAGCCCCGGCATTTT. The rearrangement uses TRBV18 and TRBJ1-5, with TRBD1 as a possible D gene (6 bases). The CDR3 totals 15 residues. Germline V gene data show CDR1 as KGHSH and CDR2 as LQKENI.

The chain carries TRBV20-1 and TRBJ2-7, with D uncertain. The CDR3 has 15 residues. Per germline, CDR1 DFQATT and CDR2 SNEGSKA (reference sequence). V shed 0 bases and J shed 2 bases, with 14 bases lying between them. The CDR3 bases are TGCAGTGCTAGAGATCGTGGCTACTTTACCTACGAGCAGTACTTC. Translated, it gives CSARDRGYFTYEQYF.

This clonotype was picked up many times. J is TRBJ1-5 and V is TRBV18; D gene uncertain. Trimming cost V 3 bases and J 5 bases, with 5 bases left between them. Per the germline V gene, CDR1 is KGHSH and CDR2 is LQKENI. The CDR3 spans 12 residues. CDR3 nucleotide sequence: TGTGCCAGCTCACCGAGCGATCAGCCCCAGCATTTT. Protein sequence: CASSPSDQPQHF. Full variable domain (remainder filled in from reference TRBV18 and TRBJ1-5): NAGVMQNPRHLVRRRGQEARLRCSPMKGHSHVYWYRQLPEEGLKFMVYLQKENIIDESGMPKERFSAEFPKEGPSILRIQQVVRGDSAAYFCASSPSDQPQHFGDGTRLSIL.

With respect to this clonotype: This sequence may be a read error, since a much larger clone differs from it by one base. Lacking the conserved final phenylalanine or tryptophan, this CDR3 likely reflects a read error. This chain links TRBV3-1 with TRBJ2-3; D gene uncertain. Germline lookup yields CDR1 LGHDT and CDR2 YNNKEL (reference sequence). This CDR3 spans 13 amino acids. V was cut by 5 bases and J by 8 bases, with 14 bases left in between. Here the CDR3 reads CASSVRPTPTQYL. CDR3 DNA: TGTGCCAGCAGCGTGCGACCCACCCCTACGCAGTATCTT.

There are many counts of this clonotype. The genes are TRBV2 and TRBJ1-1, with 11 bases matching TRBD1. CDR3 length equals 14 residues. The V and J ends lost 6 bases and 6 bases, in that order; junction bases with no gene match: 6. Germline V gene sequence: CDR1 SNHLY, CDR2 FYNNEI. CDR3 sequence: CASRAGTGGPEAFF. The CDR3 nucleotides read TGTGCCAGCAGGGCCGGGACAGGGGGTCCTGAAGCTTTCTTT.

This clonotype was counted many times. The chain employs TRBV12-3 or TRBV12-4 and TRBJ2-7; D is undetermined. The CDR3 contains 13 residues. V was clipped by 3 bases and J by 5 bases, with 11 bases between them. Written as DNA, the CDR3 is TGTGCCAGCAGTTTCTCTAAGCTCAACGAGCAGTACTTC. Its protein product is CASSFSKLNEQYF.

This clonotype has a handful of counts. The chain has TRBV11-2 and TRBJ2-1; 7 bases line up with TRBD2. Germline CDR1 and CDR2: SGHAT and FQNNGV. This CDR3 has 15 residues. The J segment lost 4 bases and the V segment lost 5 bases, leaving 8 bases of the junction unmatched. CDR3 DNA: TGTGCCAGCAGCCAAGAGCGGGACTATTACAATGAGCAGTTCTTC. Translated, it gives CASSQERDYYNEQFF. The full variable domain, with the rest looked up from reference TRBV11-2 and TRBJ2-1, is EAGVAQSPRYKIIEKRQSVAFWCNPISGHATLYWYQQILGQGPKLLIQFQNNGVVDDSQLPKDRFSAERLKGVDSTLKIQPAKLEDSAVYLCASSQERDYYNEQFFGPGTRLTVL.

The chain uses TRBV20-1 and TRBJ2-3; D is perhaps TRBD2 (5 bases). Germline CDR1 DFQATT, CDR2 SNEGSKA (reference sequence). CDR3 length: 13 residues. Trimming removed 6 bases at V and 5 bases at J, with 15 bases between. The DNA for the CDR3 is TGCAGTGCCGGACTGCTCGGAATAGATACGCAGTATTTT. Translating gives CSAGLLGIDTQYF.

This clonotype was seen ten or more times. The V and J genes are TRBV7-8 and TRBJ2-2; D perhaps matches TRBD1 (6 bases). CDR3 length equals 15 residues. The ends were cut back, 2 bases at V and 3 bases at J, with 10 bases in the middle. Looked up from germline, CDR1 is SGHVS and CDR2 is FQNEAQ. This CDR3 is CASSLNRADTGELFF. Written as DNA, the CDR3 is TGTGCCAGCAGCTTAAACAGGGCGGACACCGGGGAGCTGTTTTTT.

This clonotype was detected ten times or more. The chain links TRBV27 to TRBJ2-5; D is undetermined. From germline, CDR1 is MNHEY and CDR2 SMNVEV (reference sequence). CDR3 size: 13 residues. V lost 4 bases, J lost 2 bases, and 8 bases lay in between. The CDR3 coding sequence is TGTGCCAGCAGTTCTCTCGGTCAAGAGACCCAGTACTTC. Protein product: CASSSLGQETQYF.